This T cell receptor (beta chain) comes out of a study of blood T cell repertoires in COVID-19 (dated by TCRdb to the early 2020s). For the study in its entirety: Samples from collaborators originated in the United States, Italy and Spain and spanned both the acute and convalescent phases of COVID-19. The prospective study material was composed of cDNA or gDNA derived from T cells, B-cell-depleted T cells, or PBMCs. Subjects who had been exposed to COVID-19, were actively infected with it, or had recovered from it provided the deeply sampled blood TCRbeta repertoires that made up the dataset. A freely available public database, intended as a resource for researchers studying the immune response to SARS-CoV-2, is where the repertoires were released. The samples were drawn from two sources: the first 160 participants of the ongoing ImmuneRACE study, and approximately 1,300 subjects contributed by 6 global collaborators. Sample metadata almost always included a de-identified subject ID, COVID-19 status, age in years and sex. Where available, HLA class I and class II types were taken from metadata supplied by the sample provider and were not determined by assay-based typing. Study-wide findings and limitations: Clinical and demographic metadata were provided uncurated, with the amount varying by source and participant.

TCRbeta CDR3 regions were amplified from genomic DNA by means of the immunoSEQ Assay, a bias-controlled multiplex PCR. The paper's data handling went like this. Nucleated cell counts per sample were estimated from amplification of reference gene primers within the assay. To quantify the absolute abundance of each unique TCRbeta CDR3 rearrangement, sequence reads were collapsed and filtered. For each sample, productive Simpson clonality was calculated by taking the square root of Simpson's diversity index across productive rearrangements. TCRdb retrieved this table from immuneACCESS and kept in-frame rearrangements only. Not all clones are present; in checked studies, unresolved V genes account for under half, and no reason is known for the remainder. That table supplies the V and J calls and clone size; D and trimming were determined from the DNA. Within this sample are fewer than 100,000 clones, with 70% to 80% of them counted one time only. More than 20% of the sample comes from the top ten.

The CDR3 covers 13 residues, taking in both the cysteine and the phenylalanine. The sequence is cut down to CDR3 DNA, 39 bases in frame from base 1. The germline V gene encodes CDR1 MNHEY and CDR2 SMNVEV (reference sequence). The germline ends are 9 bases apart after V is trimmed by 6 bases and J by 3 bases. Whole blood was collected in K2EDTA tubes by collaborating institutions according to the institutions' own protocols. For TCRbeta analysis, collaborator samples were shipped as frozen whole blood, as isolated PBMCs, or as DNA extracted from either sample type. As regards this clone: What antigen it recognizes has not been identified. The input lacks base qualities; no much larger clone sits a single base away.

The chain joins TRBV27 to TRBJ2-4; TRBD1 is a possible D gene, resting on 5 matching bases. The receptor was isolated from a human donor in a cohort sampled during active COVID-19. What was sequenced was peripheral blood. Here the CDR3 is given as CASRGADKNIQYF. The base sequence is TGTGCCAGCAGAGGGGCGGACAAAAACATTCAGTACTTC.